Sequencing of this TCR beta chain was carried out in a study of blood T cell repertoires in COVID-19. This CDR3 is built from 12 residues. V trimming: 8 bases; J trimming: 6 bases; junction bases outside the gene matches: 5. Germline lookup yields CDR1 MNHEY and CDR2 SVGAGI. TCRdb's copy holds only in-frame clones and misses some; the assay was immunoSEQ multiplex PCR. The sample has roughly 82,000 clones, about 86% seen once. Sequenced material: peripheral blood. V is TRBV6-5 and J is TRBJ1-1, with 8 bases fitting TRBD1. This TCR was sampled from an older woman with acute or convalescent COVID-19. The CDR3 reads CASQGAGAEAFF. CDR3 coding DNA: TGTGCCAGCCAGGGGGCTGGAGCTGAAGCTTTCTTT.